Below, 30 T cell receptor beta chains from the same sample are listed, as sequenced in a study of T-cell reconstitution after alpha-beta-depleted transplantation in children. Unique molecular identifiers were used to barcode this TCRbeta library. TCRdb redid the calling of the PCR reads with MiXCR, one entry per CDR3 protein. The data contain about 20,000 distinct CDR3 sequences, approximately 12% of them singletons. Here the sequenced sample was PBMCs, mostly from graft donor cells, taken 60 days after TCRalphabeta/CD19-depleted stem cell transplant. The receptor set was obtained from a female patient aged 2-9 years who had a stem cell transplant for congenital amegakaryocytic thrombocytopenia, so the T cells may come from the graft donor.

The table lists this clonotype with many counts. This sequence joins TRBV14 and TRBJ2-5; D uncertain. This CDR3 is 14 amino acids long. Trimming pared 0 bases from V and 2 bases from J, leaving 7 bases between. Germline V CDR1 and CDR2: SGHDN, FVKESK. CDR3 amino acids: CASSQDHRQETQYF. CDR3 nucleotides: TGTGCCAGCAGCCAAGATCACAGACAAGAGACCCAGTACTTC.

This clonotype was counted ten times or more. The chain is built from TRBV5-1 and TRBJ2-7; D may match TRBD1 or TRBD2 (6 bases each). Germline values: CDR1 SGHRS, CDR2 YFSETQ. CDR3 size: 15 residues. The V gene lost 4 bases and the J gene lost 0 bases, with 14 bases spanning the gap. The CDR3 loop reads CASSRGHTSSYEQYF. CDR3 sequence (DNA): TGCGCCAGCAGCCGGGGGCACACCAGCTCCTACGAGCAGTACTTC. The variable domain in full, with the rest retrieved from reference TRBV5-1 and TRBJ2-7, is KAGVTQTPRYLIKTRGQQVTLSCSPISGHRSVSWYQQTPGQGLQFLFEYFSETQRNKGNFPGRFSGRQFSNSRSEMNVSTLELGDSALYLCASSRGHTSSYEQYFGPGTRLTVT.

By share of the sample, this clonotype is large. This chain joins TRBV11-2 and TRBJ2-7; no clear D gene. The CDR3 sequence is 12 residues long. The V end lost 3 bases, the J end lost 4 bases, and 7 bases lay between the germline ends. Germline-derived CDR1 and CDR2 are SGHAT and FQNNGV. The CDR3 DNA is TGTGCCAGCAGCTTCTACGGGTACGAGCAGTACTTC. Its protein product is CASSFYGYEQYF. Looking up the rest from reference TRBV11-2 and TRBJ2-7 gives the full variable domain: EAGVAQSPRYKIIEKRQSVAFWCNPISGHATLYWYQQILGQGPKLLIQFQNNGVVDDSQLPKDRFSAERLKGVDSTLKIQPAKLEDSAVYLCASSFYGYEQYFGPGTRLTVT.

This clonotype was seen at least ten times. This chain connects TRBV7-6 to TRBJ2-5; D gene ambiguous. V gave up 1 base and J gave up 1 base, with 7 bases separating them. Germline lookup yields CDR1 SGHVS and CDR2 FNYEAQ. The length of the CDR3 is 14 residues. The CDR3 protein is CASSLEWFQETQYF. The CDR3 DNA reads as TGTGCCAGCAGCTTAGAATGGTTCCAAGAGACCCAGTACTTC.

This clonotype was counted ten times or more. The CDR3 DNA sequence: TGCAGCGTTGAAGAAGCCCTTAACTATGGCTACACCTTC. Translating gives CSVEEALNYGYTF. The chain employs TRBV29-1 and TRBJ1-2, with no clear D. CDR1 SQVTM and CDR2 ANQGSEA come from the germline V gene. V gave up 0 bases and J gave up 1 base, with 6 bases separating them. The CDR3 length is 13 residues.

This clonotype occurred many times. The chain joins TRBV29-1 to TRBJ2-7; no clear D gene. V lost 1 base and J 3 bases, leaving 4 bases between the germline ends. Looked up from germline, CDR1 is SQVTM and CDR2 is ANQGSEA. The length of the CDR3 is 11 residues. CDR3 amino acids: CSVEVLYEQYF. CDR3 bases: TGCAGCGTTGAAGTGCTCTACGAGCAGTACTTC.

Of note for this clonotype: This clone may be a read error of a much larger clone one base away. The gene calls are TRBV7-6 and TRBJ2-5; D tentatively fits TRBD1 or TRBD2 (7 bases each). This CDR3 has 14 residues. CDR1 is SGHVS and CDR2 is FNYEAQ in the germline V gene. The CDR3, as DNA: TGTGCCAGCAGCTGGGGACAGAGGGGGGGGACCCGGTACTTC. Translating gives CASSWGQRGGTRYF.

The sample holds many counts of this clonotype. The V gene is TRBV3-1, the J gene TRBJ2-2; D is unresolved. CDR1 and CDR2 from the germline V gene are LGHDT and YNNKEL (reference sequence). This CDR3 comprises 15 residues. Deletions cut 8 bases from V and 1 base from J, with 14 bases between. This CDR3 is CASRPRWENTGELFF. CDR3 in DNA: TGTGCCAGCCGACCAAGATGGGAGAACACCGGGGAGCTGTTTTTT.

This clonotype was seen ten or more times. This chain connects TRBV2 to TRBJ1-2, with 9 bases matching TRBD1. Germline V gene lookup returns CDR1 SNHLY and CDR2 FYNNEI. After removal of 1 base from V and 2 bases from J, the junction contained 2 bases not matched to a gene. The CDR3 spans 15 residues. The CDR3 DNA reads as TGTGCCAGCAGTGAAGGTGGGACAGGGAACTATGGCTACACCTTC. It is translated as CASSEGGTGNYGYTF.

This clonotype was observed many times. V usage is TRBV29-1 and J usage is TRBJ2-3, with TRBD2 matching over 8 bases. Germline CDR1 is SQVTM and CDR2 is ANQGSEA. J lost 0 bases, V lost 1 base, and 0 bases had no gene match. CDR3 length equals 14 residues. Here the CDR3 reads CSVEVAGSTDTQYF. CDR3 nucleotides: TGCAGCGTTGAAGTAGCGGGAAGCACAGATACGCAGTATTTT.

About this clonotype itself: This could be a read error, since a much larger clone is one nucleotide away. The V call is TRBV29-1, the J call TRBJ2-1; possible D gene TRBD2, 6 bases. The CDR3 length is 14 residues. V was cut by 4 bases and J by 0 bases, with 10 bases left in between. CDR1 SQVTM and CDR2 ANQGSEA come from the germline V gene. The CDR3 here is CSVASGSSYNEQFF. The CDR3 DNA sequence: TGCAGCGTTGCCTCCGGGAGCTCCTACAATGAGCAGTTCTTC.

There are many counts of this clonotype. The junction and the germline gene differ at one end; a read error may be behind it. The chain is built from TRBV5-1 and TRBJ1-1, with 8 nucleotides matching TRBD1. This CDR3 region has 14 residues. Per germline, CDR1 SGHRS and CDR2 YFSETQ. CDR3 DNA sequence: TGCGCCAGCACCTTGACAGGGGCGGGGACTGAAGCTTTCTTT. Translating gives CASTLTGAGTEAFF.

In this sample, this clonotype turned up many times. CDR3 sequence reads: CASSRAGGHTQYF. DNA for the CDR3: TGTGCCAGCAGCCGAGCGGGAGGGCATACGCAGTATTTT. The rearrangement uses TRBV7-9 and TRBJ2-3; 10 positions match TRBD2. V dropped 5 bases and J dropped 7; count of bases not matched to a gene: 3. This CDR3 contains 13 residues. Germline V gene sequence: CDR1 SEHNR, CDR2 FQNEAQ (reference sequence).

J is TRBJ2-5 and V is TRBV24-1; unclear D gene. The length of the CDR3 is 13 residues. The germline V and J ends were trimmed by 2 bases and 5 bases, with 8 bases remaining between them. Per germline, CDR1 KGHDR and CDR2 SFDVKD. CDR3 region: CATSDWSWETQYF. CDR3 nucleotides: TGTGCCACCAGTGATTGGTCGTGGGAGACCCAGTACTTC.

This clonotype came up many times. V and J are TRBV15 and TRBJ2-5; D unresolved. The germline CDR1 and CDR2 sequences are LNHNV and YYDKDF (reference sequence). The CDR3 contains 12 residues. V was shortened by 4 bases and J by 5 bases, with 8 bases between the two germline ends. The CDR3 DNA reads TGTGCCACCAGCAATATAGGGGAGACCCAGTACTTC. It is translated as CATSNIGETQYF.

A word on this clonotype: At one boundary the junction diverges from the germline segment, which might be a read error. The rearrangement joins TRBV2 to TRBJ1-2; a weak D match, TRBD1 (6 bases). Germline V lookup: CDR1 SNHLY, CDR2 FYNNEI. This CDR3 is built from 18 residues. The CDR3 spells CTSCLHYDSGAQNYGYTF. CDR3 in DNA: TGTACCAGCTGTTTGCATTATGATTCGGGGGCGCAAAACTATGGCTACACCTTC. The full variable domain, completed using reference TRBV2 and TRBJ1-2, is EPEVTQTPSHQVTQMGQEVILRCVPISNHLYFYWYRQILGQKVEFLVSFYNNEISEKSEIFDDQFSVERPDGSNFTLKIRSTKLEDSAMYFCTSCLHYDSGAQNYGYTFGSGTRLTVV.

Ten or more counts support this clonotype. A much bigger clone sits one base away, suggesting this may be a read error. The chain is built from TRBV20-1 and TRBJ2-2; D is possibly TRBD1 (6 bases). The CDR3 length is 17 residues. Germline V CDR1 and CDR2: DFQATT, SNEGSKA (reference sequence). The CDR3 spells CCARAQPGTRNTGELFF. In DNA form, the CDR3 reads TGCTGTGCTAGAGCGCAGCCCGGGACACGAAACACCGGGGAGCTGTTTTTT.

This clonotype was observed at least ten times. In nucleotides, the CDR3 is TGTGCCAGCAGCCGGGACTACATATACACCGGGGAGCTGTTTTTT. This translates into CASSRDYIYTGELFF. The chain combines TRBV5-4 with TRBJ2-2; 7 positions agree with TRBD2. Trimming at V came to 4 bases and at J to 3 bases, leaving 6 bases not matched to a gene. From germline, CDR1 is SGHNT and CDR2 YYREEE (reference sequence). The CDR3 is 15 residues long.

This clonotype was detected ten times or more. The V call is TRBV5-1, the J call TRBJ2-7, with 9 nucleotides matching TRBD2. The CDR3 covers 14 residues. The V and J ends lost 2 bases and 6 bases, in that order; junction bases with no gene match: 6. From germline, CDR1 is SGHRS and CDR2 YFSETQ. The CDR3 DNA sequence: TGCGCCAGCAGCTTCAAAGCGGGAGGATTCGAGCAGTACTTC. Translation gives CASSFKAGGFEQYF.

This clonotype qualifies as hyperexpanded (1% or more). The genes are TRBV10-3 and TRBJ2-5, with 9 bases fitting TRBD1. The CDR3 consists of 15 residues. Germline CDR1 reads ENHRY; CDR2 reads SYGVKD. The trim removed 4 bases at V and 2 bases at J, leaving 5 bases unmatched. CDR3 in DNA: TGTGCCATCAGTGGAGGGGACAGGGAACAAGAGACCCAGTACTTC. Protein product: CAISGGDREQETQYF.

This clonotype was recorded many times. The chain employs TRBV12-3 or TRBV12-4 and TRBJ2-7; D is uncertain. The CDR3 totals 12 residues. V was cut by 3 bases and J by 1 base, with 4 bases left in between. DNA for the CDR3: TGTGCCAGCAGTTTTACATCCTACGAGCAGTACTTC. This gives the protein CASSFTSYEQYF.

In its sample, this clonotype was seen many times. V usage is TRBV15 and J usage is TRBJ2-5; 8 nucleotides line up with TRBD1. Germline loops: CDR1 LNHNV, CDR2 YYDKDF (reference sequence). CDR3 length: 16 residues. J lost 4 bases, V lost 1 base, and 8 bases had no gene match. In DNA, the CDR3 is TGTGCCACCAGCAGAGGACAGGGGAGCGGTGGAGAGACCCAGTACTTC. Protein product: CATSRGQGSGGETQYF. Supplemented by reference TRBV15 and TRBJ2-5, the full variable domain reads DAMVIQNPRYQVTQFGKPVTLSCSQTLNHNVMYWYQQKSSQAPKLLFHYYDKDFNNEADTPDNFQSRRPNTSFCFLDIRSPGLGDTAMYLCATSRGQGSGGETQYFGPGTRLLVL.

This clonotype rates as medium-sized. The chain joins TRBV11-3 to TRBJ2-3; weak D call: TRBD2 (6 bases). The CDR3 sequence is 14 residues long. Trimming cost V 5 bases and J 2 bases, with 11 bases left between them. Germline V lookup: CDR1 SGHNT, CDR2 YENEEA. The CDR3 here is CASSQRDSTDTQYF. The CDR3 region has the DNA TGTGCCAGCAGCCAAAGGGACTCCACAGATACGCAGTATTTT.

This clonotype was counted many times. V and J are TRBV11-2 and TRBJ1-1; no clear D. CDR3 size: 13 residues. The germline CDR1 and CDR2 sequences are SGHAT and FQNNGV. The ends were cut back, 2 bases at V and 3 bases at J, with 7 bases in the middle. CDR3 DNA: TGTGCCAGCAGCTTAAGTACGGACACTGAAGCTTTCTTT. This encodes CASSLSTDTEAFF.

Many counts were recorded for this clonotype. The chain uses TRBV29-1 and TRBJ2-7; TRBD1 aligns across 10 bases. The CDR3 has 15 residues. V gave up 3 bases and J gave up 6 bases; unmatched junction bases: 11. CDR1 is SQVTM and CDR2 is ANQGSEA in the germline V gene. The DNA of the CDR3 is TGCAGCGTTGATCTGGGACAGGGGCGCCGGCTCGAGCAGTACTTC. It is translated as CSVDLGQGRRLEQYF.

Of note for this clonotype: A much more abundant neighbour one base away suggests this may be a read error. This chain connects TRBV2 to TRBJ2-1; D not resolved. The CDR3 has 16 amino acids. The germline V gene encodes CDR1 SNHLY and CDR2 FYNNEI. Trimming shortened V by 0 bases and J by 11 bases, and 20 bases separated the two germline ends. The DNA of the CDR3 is TGTGCCAGCAGTGAAGCGCGGACGGCCTCAGCCCCTAAGCAGTTCTTC. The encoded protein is CASSEARTASAPKQFF.

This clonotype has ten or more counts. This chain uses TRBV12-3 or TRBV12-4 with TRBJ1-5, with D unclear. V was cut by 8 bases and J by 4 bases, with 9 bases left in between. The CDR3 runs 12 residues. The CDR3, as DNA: TGTGCCAGCCGAAATCGGAATCAGCCCCAGCATTTT. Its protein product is CASRNRNQPQHF.

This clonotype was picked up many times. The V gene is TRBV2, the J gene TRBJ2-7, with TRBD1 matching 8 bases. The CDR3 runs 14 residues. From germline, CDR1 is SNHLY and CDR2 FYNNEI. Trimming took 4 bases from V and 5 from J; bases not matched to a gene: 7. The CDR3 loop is CASSGQGFENEQYF. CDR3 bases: TGTGCCAGCAGTGGACAGGGGTTCGAGAACGAGCAGTACTTC.

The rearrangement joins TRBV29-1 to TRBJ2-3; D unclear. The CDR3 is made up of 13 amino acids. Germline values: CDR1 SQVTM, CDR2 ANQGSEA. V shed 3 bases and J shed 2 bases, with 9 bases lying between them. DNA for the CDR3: TGCAGCGTTGAGGGTCTCGACACAGATACGCAGTATTTT. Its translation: CSVEGLDTDTQYF.

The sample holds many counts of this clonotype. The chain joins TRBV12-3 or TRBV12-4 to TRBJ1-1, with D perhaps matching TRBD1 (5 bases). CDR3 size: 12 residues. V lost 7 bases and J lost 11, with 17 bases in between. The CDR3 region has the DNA TGTGCCAGCACCTGGTTCCAGGGAGGCGCTTTCTTT. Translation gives CASTWFQGGAFF.